This TCR beta chain comes out of a study of T-cell reconstitution after alpha-beta-depleted transplantation in children. Regarding the study as a whole: Reportedly, alpha-beta T cells present about two months post-transplant originated from several hundred expanded clones of graft origin.

Unique molecular identifiers were built into the TCRbeta library. TCRdb used MiXCR to reprocess the PCR reads, holding one entry per CDR3 protein. Of about 440,000 distinct CDR3 sequences listed, around two fifths are singletons. The V segment lost 1 base and the J segment 10 bases; nucleotides outside the gene matches: 4. The CDR3 contains 12 residues. Looked up from germline, CDR1 is GTSNPN and CDR2 is SVGIG (reference sequence). About this clonotype itself: Its antigen is as yet unknown.

The TCR sequence derives from a girl aged 2-9 years with aplastic anemia, due to receive a stem cell transplant. The genes are TRBV30 and TRBJ2-1, with 7 bases that match TRBD2. Sample: PBMCs, taken before TCRalphabeta/CD19-depleted stem cell transplant. CDR3 DNA: TGTGCCTGGAGTGATAGCGGGCGAGAGCAGTTCTTC. This translates into CAWSDSGREQFF. Using reference TRBV30 and TRBJ2-1 for the parts outside the CDR3, the full variable domain is SQTIHQWPATLVQPVGSPLSLECTVEGTSNPNLYWYRQAAGRGLQLLFYSVGIGQISSEVPQNLSASRPQDRQFILSSKKLLLSDSGFYLCAWSDSGREQFFGPGTRLTVL.